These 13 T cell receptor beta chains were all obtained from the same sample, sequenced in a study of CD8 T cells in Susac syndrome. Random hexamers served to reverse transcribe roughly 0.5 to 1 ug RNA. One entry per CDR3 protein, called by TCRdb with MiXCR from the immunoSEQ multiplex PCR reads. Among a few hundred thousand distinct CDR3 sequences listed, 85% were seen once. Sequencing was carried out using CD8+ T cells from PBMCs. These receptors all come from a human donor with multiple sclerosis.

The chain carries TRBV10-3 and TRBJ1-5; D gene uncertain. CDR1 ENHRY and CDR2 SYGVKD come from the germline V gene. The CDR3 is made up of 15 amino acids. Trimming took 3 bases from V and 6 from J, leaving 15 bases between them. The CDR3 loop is CAISERRQQSQPQHF. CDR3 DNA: TGTGCCATCAGTGAAAGGCGACAACAAAGTCAGCCCCAGCATTTT.

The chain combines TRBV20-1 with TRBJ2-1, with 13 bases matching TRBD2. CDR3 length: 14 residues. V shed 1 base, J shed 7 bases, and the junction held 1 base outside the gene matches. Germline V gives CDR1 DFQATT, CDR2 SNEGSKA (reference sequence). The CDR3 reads CSARVGLAGNEQFF. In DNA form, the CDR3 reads TGCAGTGCTAGAGTGGGACTAGCGGGGAATGAGCAGTTCTTC.

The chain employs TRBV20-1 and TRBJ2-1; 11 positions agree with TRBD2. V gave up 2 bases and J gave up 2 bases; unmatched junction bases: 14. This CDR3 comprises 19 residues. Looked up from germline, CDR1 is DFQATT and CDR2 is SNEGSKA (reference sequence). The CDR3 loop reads CSARRRASGRRLTYNEQFF. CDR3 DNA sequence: TGCAGTGCTAGAAGACGGGCTAGCGGGAGGCGGTTGACCTACAATGAGCAGTTCTTC.

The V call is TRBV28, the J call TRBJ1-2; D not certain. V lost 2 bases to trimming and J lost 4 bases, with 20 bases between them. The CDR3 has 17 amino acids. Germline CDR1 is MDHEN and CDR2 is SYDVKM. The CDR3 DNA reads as TGTGCCAGCAGTTTACATCAGGAGGCCCGATGGGTCTATGGCTACACCTTC. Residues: CASSLHQEARWVYGYTF.

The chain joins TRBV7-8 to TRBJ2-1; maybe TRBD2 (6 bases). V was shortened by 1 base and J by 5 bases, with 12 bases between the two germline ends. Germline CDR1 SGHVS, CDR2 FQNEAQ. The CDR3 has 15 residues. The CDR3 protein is CASSLGGGKNNEQFF. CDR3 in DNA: TGTGCCAGCAGCTTAGGAGGAGGGAAGAACAATGAGCAGTTCTTC.

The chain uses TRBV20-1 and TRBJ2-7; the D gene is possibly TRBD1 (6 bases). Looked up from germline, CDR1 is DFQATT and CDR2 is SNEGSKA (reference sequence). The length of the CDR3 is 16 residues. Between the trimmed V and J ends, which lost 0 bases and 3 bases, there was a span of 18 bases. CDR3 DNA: TGCAGTGCTAGAGATGGCAGGGGTCTTATGGACTACGAGCAGTACTTC. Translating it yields CSARDGRGLMDYEQYF.

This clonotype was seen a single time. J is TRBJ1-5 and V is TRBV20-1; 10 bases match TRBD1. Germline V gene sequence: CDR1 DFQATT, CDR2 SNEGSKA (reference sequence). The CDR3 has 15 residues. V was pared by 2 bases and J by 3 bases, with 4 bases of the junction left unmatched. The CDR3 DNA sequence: TGCAGTGCTAGATACGGGACAGGGGCCAATCAGCCCCAGCATTTT. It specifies CSARYGTGANQPQHF.

The CDR3: CASSLRQGGIYEQYF. DNA of the CDR3: TGTGCCAGCAGCCTTAGACAGGGGGGCATCTACGAGCAGTACTTC. The chain has TRBV28 and TRBJ2-7; TRBD1 agrees at 9 bases. The V and J ends lost 6 bases and 3 bases, in that order; junction bases with no gene match: 9. CDR1 is MDHEN and CDR2 is SYDVKM in the germline V gene. The CDR3 totals 15 residues.

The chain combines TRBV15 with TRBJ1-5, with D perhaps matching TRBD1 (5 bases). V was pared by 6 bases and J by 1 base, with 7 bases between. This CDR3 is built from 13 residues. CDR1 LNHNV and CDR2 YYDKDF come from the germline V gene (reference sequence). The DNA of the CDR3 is TGTGCCACCAGGGGGGAGAGCAATCAGCCCCAGCATTTT. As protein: CATRGESNQPQHF.

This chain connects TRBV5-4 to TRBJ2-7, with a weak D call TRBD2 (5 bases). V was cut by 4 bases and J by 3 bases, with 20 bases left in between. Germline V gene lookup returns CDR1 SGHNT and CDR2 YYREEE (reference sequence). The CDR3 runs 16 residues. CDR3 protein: CASSGGVGGSIYEQYF. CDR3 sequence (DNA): TGTGCCAGCAGCGGAGGCGTGGGCGGTAGCATCTACGAGCAGTACTTC. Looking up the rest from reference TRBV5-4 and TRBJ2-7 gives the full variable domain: ETGVTQSPTHLIKTRGQQVTLRCSSQSGHNTVSWYQQALGQGPQFIFQYYREEENGRGNFPPRFSGLQFPNYSSELNVNALELDDSALYLCASSGGVGGSIYEQYFGPGTRLTVT.

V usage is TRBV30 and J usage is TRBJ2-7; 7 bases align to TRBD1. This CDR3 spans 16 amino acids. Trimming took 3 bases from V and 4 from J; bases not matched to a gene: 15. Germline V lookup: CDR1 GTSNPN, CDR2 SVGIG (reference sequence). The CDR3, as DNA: TGTGCCTGGAGCGGTACCCTTCGGGACAGCCGGTACGAGCAGTACTTC. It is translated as CAWSGTLRDSRYEQYF.

Here the CDR3 reads CASSLNQVNGYTF. DNA for the CDR3: TGCGCCAGCAGCTTGAATCAGGTCAATGGCTACACCTTC. This chain connects TRBV5-1 to TRBJ1-2; D not resolved. The CDR3 is made up of 13 amino acids. Trimming took 1 base from V and 6 from J, leaving 10 bases between them. The V gene's germline CDR1 is SGHRS and CDR2 YFSETQ.

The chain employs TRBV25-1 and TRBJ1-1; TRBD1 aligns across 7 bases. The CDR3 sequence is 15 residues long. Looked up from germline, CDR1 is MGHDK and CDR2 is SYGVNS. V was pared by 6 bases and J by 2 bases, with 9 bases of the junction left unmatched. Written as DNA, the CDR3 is TGTGCCAGCAGGGCCGACAGGGCCCACAACACTGAAGCTTTCTTT. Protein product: CASRADRAHNTEAFF. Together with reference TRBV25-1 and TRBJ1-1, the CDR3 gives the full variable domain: EADIYQTPRYLVIGTGKKITLECSQTMGHDKMYWYQQDPGMELHLIHYSYGVNSTEKGDLSSESTVSRIRTEHFPLTLESARPSHTSQYLCASRADRAHNTEAFFGQGTRLTVV.